The rows below give T cell receptor beta chains drawn from one sample of a study of blood T cells in healthy people across ages. A single record per CDR3 protein comes from TCRdb applying MiXCR to the 5' RACE reads. This table holds around 800,000 distinct CDR3 sequences, 35% to 50% found once. Material for sequencing was blood. The origin of the receptors is an elderly man in good health. The CDR3 runs from the conserved cysteine through the conserved F or W. D genes are given only for firm matches. Not all rows give a size; the values are once, few, many and, for expanded clones, a class.

>TRBV7-9|-|TRBJ2-1|-
TGTGCCAGCAGCTTAGACCTCGGGAACCTCCAAGAGACCCAGTTCTTC
CASSLDLGNLQETQFF
>TRBV4-2|-|TRBJ2-3|-
TGTGCCAGCAGCCAAGACCTCAGGGATGCGCAGTATTTT
CASSQDLRDAQYF
>TRBV10-3|few|TRBJ1-2|TRBD1
TGTGCCATCAGTGAGTCTGGACAGGGGTTCTCTGGCTACACCTTC
CAISESGQGFSGYTF
>TRBV15|-|TRBJ2-3|TRBD2
TGTGCCACCAGCGTACAACTAGCGGGAAAAACAGATACGCAGTATTTT
CATSVQLAGKTDTQYF
>TRBV7-9|few|TRBJ2-1|-
TGTGCCAGCAGCCAAGGGGCTAGTTCGGTCAATGAGCAGTTCTTC
CASSQGASSVNEQFF
>TRBV13|-|TRBJ2-2|TRBD2
TGTGCCAGCAGCTTGAGAGGCCTAGCGGTGACCGGGGAGCTGTTTTTT
CASSLRGLAVTGELFF
>TRBV11-3|few|TRBJ2-1|-
TGTGCCAGCAGTTTAGATCCAGGCAGCAATGAGCAGTTCTTC
CASSLDPGSNEQFF
>TRBV4-2|once|TRBJ2-7|TRBD2
TGTGCCAGCAGCCACTCGACTAGCGGGAGGGCCCATAATGAGCAGTACTTC
CASSHSTSGRAHNEQYF
>TRBV5-1|-|TRBJ1-1|-
TGCGCCAGCAGCTCCCAAGGAACCACTGAAGCTTTCTTT
CASSSQGTTEAFF
>TRBV14|-|TRBJ2-2|-
TGTGCCAGCAGCCAAACCCGGGGGCTAGCCGGGGAGCTGTTTTTT
CASSQTRGLAGELFF
>TRBV6-2/TRBV6-3|-|TRBJ2-1|-
TGTGCCTGCAGTTACGACGGGAACTCCTACAATGAGCAGTTCTTC
CACSYDGNSYNEQFF
>TRBV11-2|-|TRBJ2-1|-
TGTGCCAGCAGCCGGGGGGAGGGGGGTTACAATGAGCAGTTCTTC
CASSRGEGGYNEQFF
>TRBV7-9|once|TRBJ2-5|TRBD2
TGTGCCAGCAGCCTACAACAGGGATTAGCGGGGGAGCAGTACTTC
CASSLQQGLAGEQYF
>TRBV12-3/TRBV12-4|-|TRBJ2-7|TRBD1
TGTGCCAGCAGTTTAGGGACAGGGGGCTCCGAGCAGTACTTC
CASSLGTGGSEQYF
>TRBV6-2/TRBV6-3|-|TRBJ2-6|-
TGTGCCAGCATCCCCGCCCTTCAGTGGGCTGGGGCCAACGTCCTGACTTTC
CASIPALQWAGANVLTF